The T cell receptor beta chain under discussion was sequenced for a study of Graves' ophthalmopathy and Graves' hyperthyroidism. Transcripts of RNA were the source for amplifying TCR beta CDR3 regions. Second-round multiplex PCR came after first-round RT-PCR with HTBI primers. TCRdb passed the multiplex PCR reads through MiXCR, listing each CDR3 protein once. The sample consists of 200,000 to 300,000 distinct CDR3 sequences, roughly 50% of them appearing once. Patients were excluded if they had other autoimmune diseases or uncontrolled infections, and likewise if pregnancy or lactation applied. V was pared by 1 base and J by 7 bases, with 11 bases between. The CDR3 extends over 15 amino acids. Germline CDR1 is LNHDA and CDR2 is SQIVND (reference sequence). Study-level points and caveats: Sensitivity reached 70.59% and specificity approximately 72% when the model predicted ophthalmopathy progression.

Concerning this clonotype: Its antigen is still unknown.

V gene TRBV19 combines with J gene TRBJ1-6; D is ambiguous. Input material: peripheral blood. The clonotype was recovered from an adult man with Graves' ophthalmopathy. The CDR3 sequence is CASSIATGLNSPLHF. As DNA, the CDR3 is TGTGCCAGTAGTATAGCTACCGGGCTCAATTCACCCCTCCACTTT.